These 29 T cell receptor beta chains were sequenced from one sample in a study of lymphopenia after photon versus proton radiotherapy. The method was immunoSEQ multiplex PCR; TCRdb's version includes in-frame clones alone and lacks a portion of them. The table includes 150,000 to 200,000 clones, 70% to 90% detected once. Here the sequenced sample was peripheral blood, taken from a patient treated with photon-based radiotherapy. These receptor sequences come from a man aged 45-60 years with gastric cancer.

This clone appeared once. The chain uses TRBV7-3 and TRBJ2-1; D gene ambiguous. Per the germline V gene, CDR1 is SGHTA and CDR2 is FQGTGA. V lost 0 bases, J lost 7 bases, and 7 bases lay in between. CDR3 length equals 13 residues. This CDR3 reads CASSLTTLNEQFF. CDR3 sequence (DNA): TGTGCCAGCAGCTTAACTACCCTGAATGAGCAGTTCTTC.

The CDR3 nucleotides are TGCGCCAGCAGCGTACAGGGAGAGAACACTGAAGCTTTCTTT. It yields the protein CASSVQGENTEAFF. The chain is built from TRBV5-1 and TRBJ1-1, with D perhaps TRBD1 (6 bases). V was pared by 4 bases and J by 1 base, with 11 bases between. CDR3 length: 14 amino acids. The germline CDR1 and CDR2 sequences are SGHRS and YFSETQ.

The chain uses TRBV29-1 and TRBJ2-7; 7 positions agree with TRBD2. V shed 7 bases and J 4 bases; nucleotides not matched to a gene: 7. The CDR3 has 12 amino acids. Germline CDR1 reads SQVTM; CDR2 reads ANQGSEA. The CDR3 coding sequence is TGCAGCGCTCTAGCGGAGGCATACGAGCAGTACTTC. Its translation is CSALAEAYEQYF.

The chain recombines TRBV7-8 with TRBJ2-1; 13 positions agree with TRBD2. J lost 8 bases, V lost 5 bases, and 9 bases had no gene match. The CDR3 has 16 amino acids. Germline V gene sequence: CDR1 SGHVS, CDR2 FQNEAQ. This CDR3 reads CASSPGLAGLADEQFF. CDR3 bases: TGTGCCAGCAGCCCGGGACTAGCGGGATTGGCTGATGAGCAGTTCTTC.

The CDR3 is CASSAGGRLADEQYF. As DNA, the CDR3 is TGTGCCAGCAGCGCAGGGGGACGGCTGGCAGACGAGCAGTACTTC. This chain joins TRBV9 and TRBJ2-7; 7 bases match TRBD1. CDR1 is SGDLS and CDR2 is YYNGEE in the germline V gene. V shed 3 bases and J 5 bases; nucleotides not matched to a gene: 11. The length of the CDR3 is 15 residues.

The chain combines TRBV5-1 with TRBJ2-5; D not certain. CDR1 SGHRS and CDR2 YFSETQ come from the germline V gene. V was pared by 0 bases and J by 9 bases, with 12 bases between. This CDR3 is built from 13 residues. Written as DNA, the CDR3 is TGCGCCAGCAGCTTGGTGAGCTATGAGGCCCAGTACTTC. This encodes CASSLVSYEAQYF.

This chain uses TRBV6-4 with TRBJ2-3; 9 bases are shared with TRBD2. This CDR3 is built from 15 residues. Germline V gene lookup returns CDR1 MRHNA and CDR2 SNTAGT. V was pared by 11 bases and J by 5 bases, with 14 bases of the junction left unmatched. The CDR3 loop reads CAPAGGRESQDTQYF. CDR3 DNA: TGTGCCCCCGCGGGGGGGCGGGAGTCCCAAGATACGCAGTATTTT.

This chain uses TRBV5-1 with TRBJ2-4, with D possibly TRBD2 on 6 matching bases. Trimming cost V 4 bases and J 0 bases, with 17 bases left between them. The V gene's germline CDR1 is SGHRS and CDR2 YFSETQ. The CDR3 totals 17 residues. Here the CDR3 DNA reads TGCGCCAGCAGCGCCCGGGACTCCTTTTTAGCCAAAAACATTCAGTACTTC. This gives the protein CASSARDSFLAKNIQYF. Complete variable domain (other parts from reference TRBV5-1 and TRBJ2-4): KAGVTQTPRYLIKTRGQQVTLSCSPISGHRSVSWYQQTPGQGLQFLFEYFSETQRNKGNFPGRFSGRQFSNSRSEMNVSTLELGDSALYLCASSARDSFLAKNIQYFGAGTRLSVL.

The rearrangement links TRBV30 to TRBJ2-7; 8 bases map to TRBD1. V lost 0 bases, J lost 7 bases, and 5 bases stayed unmatched. The CDR3 runs 13 residues. Germline-derived CDR1 and CDR2 are GTSNPN and SVGIG (reference sequence). The CDR3: CAWSVQRTGEQYF. Written as DNA, the CDR3 is TGTGCCTGGAGTGTACAGAGGACAGGGGAGCAGTACTTC.

V gene TRBV6-5 combines with J gene TRBJ1-1; D gene uncertain. V gave up 5 bases and J gave up 4 bases, with 11 bases separating them. The CDR3 loop spans 13 amino acids. CDR1 and CDR2 from the germline V gene are MNHEY and SVGAGI. CDR3 DNA: TGTGCCAGCAGTCCCCCCGGGGTCACTGAAGCTTTCTTT. The encoded protein is CASSPPGVTEAFF.

Here the CDR3 DNA reads TGTGCCAGCAGCTTAGGATTGGGGATCACCGGGGAGCTGTTTTTT. Its translation is CASSLGLGITGELFF. This chain joins TRBV11-2 and TRBJ2-2; D unclear. Germline loops: CDR1 SGHAT, CDR2 FQNNGV. V was shortened by 1 base and J by 4 bases, with 10 bases between the two germline ends. CDR3 length: 15 amino acids.

The rearrangement uses TRBV7-9 and TRBJ2-5; a weak D match, TRBD2 (5 bases). V was cut by 2 bases and J by 1 base, with 8 bases left in between. Germline lookup yields CDR1 SEHNR and CDR2 FQNEAQ (reference sequence). This CDR3 comprises 14 residues. Here the CDR3 reads CASSLPRGQETQYF. The CDR3 DNA reads as TGTGCCAGCAGCTTACCACGGGGCCAAGAGACCCAGTACTTC.

This clone was seen just once. V is TRBV6-5 and J is TRBJ1-5; D gene uncertain. Germline V gene data show CDR1 as MNHEY and CDR2 as SVGAGI. The CDR3 has 15 amino acids. Trimming cost V 6 bases and J 0 bases, with 12 bases left between them. This chain's CDR3 is CASSLGLNSNQPQHF. The CDR3 coding sequence is TGTGCCAGCAGCTTGGGTCTAAATAGCAATCAGCCCCAGCATTTT.

The chain combines TRBV27 with TRBJ1-1; D remains ambiguous. The germline V and J ends were trimmed by 7 bases and 1 base, with 7 bases remaining between them. The CDR3 runs 12 residues. Germline lookup yields CDR1 MNHEY and CDR2 SMNVEV (reference sequence). CDR3 DNA sequence: TGTGCCAGCACCCCGTCGAACACTGAAGCTTTCTTT. It codes for CASTPSNTEAFF.

CDR3 nucleotide sequence: TGTGCCAGTAGCGCAAGCAGGGGCGAAAAACTGTTTTTT. Protein: CASSASRGEKLFF. J is TRBJ1-4 and V is TRBV19; D is perhaps TRBD1 (6 bases). CDR3 length equals 13 residues. V shed 6 bases and J shed 8 bases, with 13 bases lying between them. Germline V gene sequence: CDR1 LNHDA, CDR2 SQIVND (reference sequence).

The V and J genes are TRBV6-5 and TRBJ1-4; D unclear. Looked up from germline, CDR1 is MNHEY and CDR2 is SVGAGI. This CDR3 has 15 residues. The germline V and J ends were trimmed by 6 bases and 0 bases, with 11 bases remaining between them. This chain's CDR3 is CASRITPTTNEKLFF. The DNA for the CDR3 is TGTGCCAGCAGAATTACACCGACAACTAATGAAAAACTGTTTTTT.

The count of this clone is one. The chain employs TRBV30 and TRBJ2-4, with D tentatively TRBD1 (5 bases). The ends were cut back, 4 bases at V and 3 bases at J, with 13 bases in the middle. The CDR3 extends over 14 amino acids. Germline V gene sequence: CDR1 GTSNPN, CDR2 SVGIG (reference sequence). The CDR3 sequence is CAWNPRQGKNIQYF. In nucleotides, the CDR3 is TGTGCCTGGAACCCCCGGCAGGGCAAAAACATTCAGTACTTC.

CDR3 in DNA: TGTGCCTGGAGTTCCCCCGGGACAGGGTTGTACACTAGCTCTGGACTAGCCGTTTACGAGCAGTACTTC. This codes for CAWSSPGTGLYTSSGLAVYEQYF. V and J are TRBV30 and TRBJ2-7; tentatively, D is TRBD1 (9 bases). This CDR3 is built from 23 residues. Germline V lookup: CDR1 GTSNPN, CDR2 SVGIG (reference sequence). V was clipped by 2 bases and J by 4 bases, with 42 bases between them.

The CDR3 here is CASSSPRRTRGKLFF. The DNA for the CDR3 is TGTGCCAGCAGCTCTCCTCGACGGACGCGAGGAAAACTGTTTTTT. The V gene is TRBV11-2, the J gene TRBJ1-4; D not resolved. Trimming took 4 bases from V and 10 from J, leaving 19 bases between them. This CDR3 has 15 residues. Germline CDR1 SGHAT, CDR2 FQNNGV.

V gene TRBV19 combines with J gene TRBJ1-4; D not resolved. Germline V gene data show CDR1 as LNHDA and CDR2 as SQIVND (reference sequence). CDR3 size: 14 residues. V dropped 7 bases and J dropped 0 bases, with 9 bases sitting between them. CDR3 in amino acids: CASTLQATNEKLFF. DNA for the CDR3: TGTGCCAGTACCCTCCAAGCAACTAATGAAAAACTGTTTTTT.

The chain uses TRBV5-6 and TRBJ1-4; 11 positions agree with TRBD1. The CDR3 is 15 residues long. The junction had 2 bases not matched to a gene; V was cut back by 2 bases and J by 5 bases. Germline CDR1 is SGHDT and CDR2 is YYEEEE. This chain's CDR3 is CASSFGTGGNEKLFF. The DNA of the CDR3 is TGTGCCAGCAGCTTCGGGACAGGGGGAAATGAAAAACTGTTTTTT.

The CDR3 loop is CASSLLWQTEAFF. The CDR3 DNA sequence: TGTGCCAGCAGCTTATTATGGCAGACTGAAGCTTTCTTT. The J gene is TRBJ1-1, the V gene TRBV5-8; D gene ambiguous. The V and J ends lost 2 bases and 5 bases respectively, with 10 bases between them. CDR3 length: 13 residues. Germline assignment: CDR1 SGHTS and CDR2 YDEGEE.

The rearrangement joins TRBV7-6 to TRBJ2-1; 10 bases are shared with TRBD1. The CDR3 spans 15 residues. The V and J ends lost 5 bases and 7 bases, in that order; junction bases with no gene match: 8. Germline CDR1 and CDR2: SGHVS and FNYEAQ. For the CDR3, the DNA is TGTGCCAGCAGCATGAGACAGGGGGCTGTAAATGAGCAGTTCTTC. Translating gives CASSMRQGAVNEQFF.

This chain uses TRBV5-1 with TRBJ2-4; maybe TRBD1 (5 bases). CDR3 size: 15 residues. V shed 4 bases and J shed 2 bases, with 13 bases lying between them. Germline-derived CDR1 and CDR2 are SGHRS and YFSETQ. The CDR3: CASSPRSGSKNIQYF. The DNA of the CDR3 is TGCGCCAGCAGCCCACGATCAGGGTCCAAAAACATTCAGTACTTC. Full variable domain (rest looked up from reference TRBV5-1 and TRBJ2-4): KAGVTQTPRYLIKTRGQQVTLSCSPISGHRSVSWYQQTPGQGLQFLFEYFSETQRNKGNFPGRFSGRQFSNSRSEMNVSTLELGDSALYLCASSPRSGSKNIQYFGAGTRLSVL.

The rearrangement links TRBV28 to TRBJ1-5, with D unclear. Germline V gene data show CDR1 as MDHEN and CDR2 as SYDVKM. V was clipped by 0 bases and J by 5 bases, with 8 bases between them. This CDR3 has 14 residues. The CDR3 protein is CASSLWGGYQPQHF. As DNA, the CDR3 is TGTGCCAGCAGTTTATGGGGTGGCTATCAGCCCCAGCATTTT.

The V call is TRBV5-1, the J call TRBJ2-1; D gene unclear. V lost 0 bases and J lost 3, with 7 bases in between. The CDR3 length is 14 residues. Germline V gene data show CDR1 as SGHRS and CDR2 as YFSETQ. The CDR3 DNA sequence: TGCGCCAGCAGCTTGGTGGGCAGCTACAATGAGCAGTTCTTC. Its translation is CASSLVGSYNEQFF.

The rearrangement uses TRBV30 and TRBJ2-4; 8 bases line up with TRBD1. This CDR3 is 12 amino acids long. Trimming at V came to 8 bases and at J to 4 bases, leaving 4 bases not matched to a gene. CDR1 is GTSNPN and CDR2 is SVGIG in the germline V gene (reference sequence). This chain's CDR3 is CATRTGKNIQYF. DNA of the CDR3: TGTGCCACCCGGACAGGGAAAAACATTCAGTACTTC.

The chain carries TRBV5-4 and TRBJ2-7, with 11 positions matching TRBD2. Germline V gene sequence: CDR1 SGHNT, CDR2 YYREEE (reference sequence). Trimming cost V 0 bases and J 4 bases; bases outside gene matches: 3. The CDR3 is 15 amino acids. The CDR3 spells CASSLVSSGRYEQYF. The CDR3 DNA reads TGTGCCAGCAGCTTGGTGTCTAGCGGGAGGTACGAGCAGTACTTC.

V usage is TRBV7-2 and J usage is TRBJ2-7; 8 bases are shared with TRBD1. The CDR3 length is 16 residues. Germline V gives CDR1 SGHTA, CDR2 FQGNSA. Trimming at V came to 2 bases and at J to 2 bases, leaving 8 bases not matched to a gene. The CDR3 region is CASSLTWDRLAYEQYF. DNA for the CDR3: TGTGCCAGCAGCTTAACATGGGACAGGCTCGCCTACGAGCAGTACTTC.